Described below is a single T cell receptor (beta chain) sequence and its context. The antigen is undetermined. The CDR3 is cut off 3 residues early in the read; its end comes from the germline J gene. The sample originates from a study of T cell clonality in common variable immunodeficiency. Findings and limits, study-wide: Fewer deletions and N-nucleotide insertions were reportedly seen in common variable immunodeficiency TCR beta sequences.

Assay used: immunoSEQ multiplex PCR; TCRdb lists only in-frame clones, some missing. The sample has fewer than 40,000 clones, none seen only once; the top ten hold 5% to 5.5%. Reduced serum IgG, IgA and/or IgM plus specific antibody deficiency defined CVID. The CVID group had about 14 females and 29 males, mean age approximately 40. The V end was cut by 7 bases, the J end by 0 bases, with 12 bases between. CDR1 and CDR2 (germline): GTSNPN, SVGIG (reference sequence). This CDR3 has 13 amino acids. The gene calls are TRBV30 and TRBJ1-2; possible D gene TRBD1, 5 bases. Sequenced sample: peripheral blood mononuclear cells. The receptor was isolated from a human donor with common variable immunodeficiency. CDR3 sequence reads: CALVGQTNYGYTF. The covered CDR3 bases are TGTGCCTTGGTGGGGCAGACTAACTATGGC.